Detailed here is one T cell receptor beta chain. Its antigen is as yet unknown. Germline assignment: CDR1 SGHVS and CDR2 FQNEAQ. The CDR3 sequence is 17 residues long. Germline trimming cut 3 bases from V and 2 bases from J; bases unmatched to any gene: 7. The data were obtained in a study of T cell repertoires in cytomegalovirus infection. Study context: Recently described HLA-C-restricted plus well-studied HLA-B-restricted CMV epitopes were used. Signatures in public TCR beta sequences pointed to both CMV infection and matching HLA type. Findings of the study overall: What dominated the ex vivo response were HLA-C-restricted CMV-specific TCR beta clonotypes. Of the TCR beta families, the public ones yielded a cumulative frequency that identified carriers of CMV plus the relevant HLA.

Via MiXCR, TCRdb re-called the reads, giving one row per CDR3 protein. This table has about 740,000 distinct CDR3 sequences, 30% to 40% appearing once. The chain uses TRBV7-8 and TRBJ2-3, with 11 nucleotides matching TRBD2. The sequences come from cultured PBMCs, collected from culture after CMV antigen stimulation. This clonotype originated in a human donor in good health (CMV status not recorded). Some clones in this sample may be carry-over from other donors' samples. CDR3 sequence reads: CASSFDSSGGFTDTQYF. CDR3 nucleotide sequence: TGTGCCAGCAGCTTTGATTCTAGCGGGGGGTTCACAGATACGCAGTATTTT.